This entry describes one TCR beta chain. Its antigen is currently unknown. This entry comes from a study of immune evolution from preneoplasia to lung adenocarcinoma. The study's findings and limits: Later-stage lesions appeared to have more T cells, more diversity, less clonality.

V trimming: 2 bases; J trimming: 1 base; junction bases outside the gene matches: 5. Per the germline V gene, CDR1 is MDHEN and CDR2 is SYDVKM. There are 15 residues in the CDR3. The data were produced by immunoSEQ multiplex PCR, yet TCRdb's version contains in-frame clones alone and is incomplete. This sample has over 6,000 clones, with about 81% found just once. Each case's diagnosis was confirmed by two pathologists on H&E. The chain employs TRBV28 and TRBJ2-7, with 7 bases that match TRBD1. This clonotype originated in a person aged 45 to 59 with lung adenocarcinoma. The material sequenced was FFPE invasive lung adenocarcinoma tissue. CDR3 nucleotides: TGTGCCAGCAGTTTAAGGGACAGTGGGTCCTACGAGCAGTACTTC. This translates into CASSLRDSGSYEQYF.